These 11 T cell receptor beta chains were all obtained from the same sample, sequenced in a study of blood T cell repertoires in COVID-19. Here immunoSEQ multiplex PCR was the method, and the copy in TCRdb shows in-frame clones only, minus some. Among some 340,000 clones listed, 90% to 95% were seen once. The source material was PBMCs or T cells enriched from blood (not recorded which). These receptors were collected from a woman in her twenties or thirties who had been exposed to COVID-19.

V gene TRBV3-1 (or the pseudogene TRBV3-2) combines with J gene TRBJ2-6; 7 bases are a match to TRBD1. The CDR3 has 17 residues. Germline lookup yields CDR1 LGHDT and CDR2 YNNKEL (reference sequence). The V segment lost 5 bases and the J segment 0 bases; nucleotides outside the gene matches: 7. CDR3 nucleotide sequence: TGTGCCAGCAGCTACGACAGGGCCCCCTCTGGGGCCAACGTCCTGACTTTC. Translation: CASSYDRAPSGANVLTF.

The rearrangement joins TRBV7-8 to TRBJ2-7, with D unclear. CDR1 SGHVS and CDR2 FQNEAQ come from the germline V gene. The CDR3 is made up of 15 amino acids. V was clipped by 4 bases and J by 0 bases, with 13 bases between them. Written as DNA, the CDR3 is TGTGCCAGCAGCTCATCCCTGAGGAGCTCCTACGAGCAGTACTTC. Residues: CASSSSLRSSYEQYF.

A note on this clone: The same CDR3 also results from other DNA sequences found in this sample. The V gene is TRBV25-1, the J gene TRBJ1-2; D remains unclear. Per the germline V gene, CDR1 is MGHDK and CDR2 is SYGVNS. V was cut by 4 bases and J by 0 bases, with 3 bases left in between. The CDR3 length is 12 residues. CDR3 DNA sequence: TGTGCCAGCAGTGCGGCTAACTATGGCTACACCTTC. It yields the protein CASSAANYGYTF.

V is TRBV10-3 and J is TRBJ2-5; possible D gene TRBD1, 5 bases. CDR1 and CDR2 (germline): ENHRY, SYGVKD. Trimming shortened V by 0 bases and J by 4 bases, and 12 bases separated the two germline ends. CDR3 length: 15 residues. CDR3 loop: CAISESRGGIETQYF. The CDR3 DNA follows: TGTGCCATCAGTGAGTCAAGGGGTGGGATAGAGACCCAGTACTTC.

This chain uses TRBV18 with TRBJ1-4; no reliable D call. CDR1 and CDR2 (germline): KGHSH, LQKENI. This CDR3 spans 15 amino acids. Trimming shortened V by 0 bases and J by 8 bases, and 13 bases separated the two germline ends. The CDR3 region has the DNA TGTGCCAGCTCACCACCGGATACAGTAAAGGAAAAACTGTTTTTT. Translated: CASSPPDTVKEKLFF.

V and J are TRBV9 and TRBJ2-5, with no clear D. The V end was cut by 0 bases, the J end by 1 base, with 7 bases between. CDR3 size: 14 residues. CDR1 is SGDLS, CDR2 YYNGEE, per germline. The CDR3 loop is CASSVVGSQETQYF. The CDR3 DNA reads TGTGCCAGCAGCGTAGTGGGCAGCCAAGAGACCCAGTACTTC. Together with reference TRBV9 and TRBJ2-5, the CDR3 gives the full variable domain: DSGVTQTPKHLITATGQRVTLRCSPRSGDLSVYWYQQSLDQGLQFLIQYYNGEERAKGNILERFSAQQFPDLHSELNLSSLELGDSALYFCASSVVGSQETQYFGPGTRLLVL.

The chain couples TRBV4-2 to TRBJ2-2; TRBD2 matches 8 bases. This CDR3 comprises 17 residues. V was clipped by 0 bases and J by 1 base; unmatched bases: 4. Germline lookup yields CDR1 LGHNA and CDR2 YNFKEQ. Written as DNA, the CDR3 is TGTGCCAGCAGCCAAGATGTGGGGACTAGGAACACCGGGGAGCTGTTTTTT. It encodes CASSQDVGTRNTGELFF.

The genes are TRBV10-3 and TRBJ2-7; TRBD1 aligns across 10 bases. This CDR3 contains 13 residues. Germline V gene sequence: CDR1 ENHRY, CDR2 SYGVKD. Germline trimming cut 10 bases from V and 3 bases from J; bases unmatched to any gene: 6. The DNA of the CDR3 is TGTGCCAGCCGGGACAGGGGAGGCTACGAGCAGTACTTC. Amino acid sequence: CASRDRGGYEQYF.

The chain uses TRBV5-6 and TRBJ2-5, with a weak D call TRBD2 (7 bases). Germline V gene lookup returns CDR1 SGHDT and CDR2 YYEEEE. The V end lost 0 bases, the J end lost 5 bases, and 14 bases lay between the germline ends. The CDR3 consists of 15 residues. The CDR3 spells CASSLEGGAEETQYF. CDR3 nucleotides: TGTGCCAGCAGCTTGGAGGGGGGGGCAGAGGAGACCCAGTACTTC.

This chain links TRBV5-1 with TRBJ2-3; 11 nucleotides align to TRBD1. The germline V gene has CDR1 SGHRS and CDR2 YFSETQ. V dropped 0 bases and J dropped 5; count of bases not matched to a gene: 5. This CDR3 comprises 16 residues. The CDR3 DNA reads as TGCGCCAGCAGCTTGGTTGGACAGGGGGCGGGAGATACGCAGTATTTT. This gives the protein CASSLVGQGAGDTQYF.

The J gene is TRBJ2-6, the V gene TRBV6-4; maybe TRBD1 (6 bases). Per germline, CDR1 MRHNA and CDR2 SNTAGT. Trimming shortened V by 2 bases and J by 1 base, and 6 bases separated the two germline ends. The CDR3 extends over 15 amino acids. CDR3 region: CASSDQGSGANVLTF. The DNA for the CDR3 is TGTGCCAGCAGTGACCAGGGGTCTGGGGCCAACGTCCTGACTTTC.